This TCR beta chain emerged from a study of blood T cell repertoires in COVID-19. In the study overall: Material from acute and convalescent COVID-19 was sourced from the United States, Italy and Spain. The analysed material was cDNA or gDNA that came from T cells, B-cell-depleted T cells, or PBMCs.

The Seattle site enrolled patients during active infection and followed them longitudinally. The CDR3 is 13 residues long. CDR1 is SGHNT and CDR2 is YYREEE in the germline V gene (reference sequence). V was pared by 1 base and J by 0 bases, with 4 bases between. The table came from immunoSEQ multiplex PCR; TCRdb's copy has only in-frame clones and leaves some out. The sample carries approximately 280,000 clones, about 88% recorded once. The sample was peripheral blood. This TCR was recovered from a human donor with COVID-19, enrolled during active disease. The donor label of this sample is uncertain. This chain joins TRBV5-4 and TRBJ1-1; D gene uncertain. CDR3 bases: TGTGCCAGCAGCTTGTCAATGAACACTGAAGCTTTCTTT. Amino acid sequence: CASSLSMNTEAFF.